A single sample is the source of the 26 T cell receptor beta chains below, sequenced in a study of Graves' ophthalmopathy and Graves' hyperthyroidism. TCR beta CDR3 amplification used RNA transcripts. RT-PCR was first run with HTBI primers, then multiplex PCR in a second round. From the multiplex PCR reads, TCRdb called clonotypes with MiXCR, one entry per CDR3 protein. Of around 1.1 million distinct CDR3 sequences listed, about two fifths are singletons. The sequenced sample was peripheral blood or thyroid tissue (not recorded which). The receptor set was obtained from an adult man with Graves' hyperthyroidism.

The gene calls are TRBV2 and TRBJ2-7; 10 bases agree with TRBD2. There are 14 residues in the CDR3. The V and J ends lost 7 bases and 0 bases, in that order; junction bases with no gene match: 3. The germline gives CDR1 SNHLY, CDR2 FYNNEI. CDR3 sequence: CASMGLASSYEQYF. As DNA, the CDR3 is TGTGCCAGCATGGGACTAGCGAGCTCCTACGAGCAGTACTTC.

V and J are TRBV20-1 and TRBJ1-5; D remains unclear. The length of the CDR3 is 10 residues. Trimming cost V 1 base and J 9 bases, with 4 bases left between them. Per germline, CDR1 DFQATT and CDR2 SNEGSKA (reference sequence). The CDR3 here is CSARVGPQHF. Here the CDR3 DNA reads TGCAGTGCTAGAGTGGGGCCCCAGCATTTT.

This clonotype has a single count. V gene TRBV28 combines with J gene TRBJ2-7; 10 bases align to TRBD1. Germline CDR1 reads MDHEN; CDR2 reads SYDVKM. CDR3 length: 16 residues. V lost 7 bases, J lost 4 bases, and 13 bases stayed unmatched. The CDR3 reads CASNGPGTGDGYEQYF. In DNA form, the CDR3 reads TGTGCCAGCAATGGGCCCGGGACAGGGGATGGATACGAGCAGTACTTC.

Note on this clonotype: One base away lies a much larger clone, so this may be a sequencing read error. The CDR3 here is CSARETGNTGELYF. DNA for the CDR3: TGCAGTGCTAGAGAGACAGGGAACACCGGGGAGCTGTACTTC. J is TRBJ2-7 and V is TRBV20-1; 7 bases map to TRBD1. There are 14 residues in the CDR3. Looked up from germline, CDR1 is DFQATT and CDR2 is SNEGSKA (reference sequence).

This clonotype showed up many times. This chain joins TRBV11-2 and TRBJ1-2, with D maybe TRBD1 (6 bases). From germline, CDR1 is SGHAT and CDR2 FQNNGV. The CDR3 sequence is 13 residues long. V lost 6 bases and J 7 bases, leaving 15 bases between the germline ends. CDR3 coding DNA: TGTGCCAGCAGAGGACAGATTCACACTGGCTACACCTTC. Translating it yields CASRGQIHTGYTF.

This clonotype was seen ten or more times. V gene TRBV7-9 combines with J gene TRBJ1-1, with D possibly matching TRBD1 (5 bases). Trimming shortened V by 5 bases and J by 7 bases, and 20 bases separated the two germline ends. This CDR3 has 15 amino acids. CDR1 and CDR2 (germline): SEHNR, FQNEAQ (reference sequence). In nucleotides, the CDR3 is TGTGCCAGCAGCGCTGCCGGGGCCGATGGTTATGAAGCTTTCTTT. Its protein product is CASSAAGADGYEAFF.

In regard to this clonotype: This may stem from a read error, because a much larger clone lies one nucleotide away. CDR3 nucleotides: TGTGCCAGCTCCGGGACAGCAACTTTGGGAGGCGAGCAGTACTTC. Translated: CASSGTATLGGEQYF. The V and J genes are TRBV11-1 and TRBJ2-7; TRBD1 is a possible D gene (7 bases). Germline assignment: CDR1 SGHAT and CDR2 FQDESV (reference sequence). The CDR3 covers 15 residues. V was cut by 8 bases and J by 6 bases, with 23 bases left in between.

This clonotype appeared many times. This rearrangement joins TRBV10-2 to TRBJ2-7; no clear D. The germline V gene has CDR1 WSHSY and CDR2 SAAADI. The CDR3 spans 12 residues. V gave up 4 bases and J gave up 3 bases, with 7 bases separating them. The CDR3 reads CASSVTIYEQYF. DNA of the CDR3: TGCGCCAGCAGTGTTACTATCTACGAGCAGTACTTC.

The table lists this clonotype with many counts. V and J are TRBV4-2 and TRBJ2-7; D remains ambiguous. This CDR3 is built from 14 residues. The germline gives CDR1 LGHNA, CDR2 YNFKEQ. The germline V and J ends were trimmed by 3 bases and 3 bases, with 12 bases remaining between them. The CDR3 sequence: CASSQGAVNYEQYF. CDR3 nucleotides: TGTGCCAGCAGCCAGGGTGCGGTAAACTACGAGCAGTACTTC.

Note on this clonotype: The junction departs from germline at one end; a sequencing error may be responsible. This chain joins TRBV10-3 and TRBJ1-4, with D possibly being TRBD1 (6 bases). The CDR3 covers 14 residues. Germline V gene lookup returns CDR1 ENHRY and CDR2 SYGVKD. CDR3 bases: TGTGCCAGCAGTTTCATGGACAGTTGGGAAAAACTGTTTTTT. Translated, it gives CASSFMDSWEKLFF.

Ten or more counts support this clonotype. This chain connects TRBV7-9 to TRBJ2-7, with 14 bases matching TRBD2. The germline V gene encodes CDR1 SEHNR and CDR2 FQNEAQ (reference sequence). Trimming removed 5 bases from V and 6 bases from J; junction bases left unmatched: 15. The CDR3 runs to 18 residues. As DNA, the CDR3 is TGTGCCAGCAGCCAATCTCGGGGGACTAGCGGGAGTCAAGGCGAGCAGTACTTC. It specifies CASSQSRGTSGSQGEQYF. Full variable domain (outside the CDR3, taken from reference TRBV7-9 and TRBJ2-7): DTGVSQNPRHKITKRGQNVTFRCDPISEHNRLYWYRQTLGQGPEFLTYFQNEAQLEKSRLLSDRFSAERPKGSFSTLEIQRTEQGDSAMYLCASSQSRGTSGSQGEQYFGPGTRLTVT.

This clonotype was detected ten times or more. The CDR3 nucleotides read TGCGCCAGCAGGCAGCGCCACGGAGAGACCCAGTACTTC. Amino acid sequence: CASRQRHGETQYF. The V and J genes are TRBV5-1 and TRBJ2-5; D remains unclear. Between the trimmed V and J ends, which lost 5 bases and 4 bases, there was a span of 12 bases. From germline, CDR1 is SGHRS and CDR2 YFSETQ. CDR3 size: 13 residues.

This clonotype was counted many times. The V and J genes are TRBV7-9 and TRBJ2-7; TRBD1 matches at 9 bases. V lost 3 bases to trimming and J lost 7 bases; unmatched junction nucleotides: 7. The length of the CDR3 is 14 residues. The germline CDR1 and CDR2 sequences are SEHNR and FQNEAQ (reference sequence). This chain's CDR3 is CASSFWDRAWEQYF. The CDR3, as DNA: TGTGCCAGCAGCTTCTGGGACAGGGCTTGGGAGCAGTACTTC.

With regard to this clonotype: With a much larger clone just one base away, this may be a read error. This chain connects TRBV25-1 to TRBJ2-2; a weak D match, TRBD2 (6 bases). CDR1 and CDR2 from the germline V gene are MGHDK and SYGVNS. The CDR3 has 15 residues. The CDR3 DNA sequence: TGTGCCATCAGTGATCGCAGGACAAACACCGGGGGGCTGTTTTTT. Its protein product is CAISDRRTNTGGLFF. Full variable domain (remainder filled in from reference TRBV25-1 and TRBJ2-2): EADIYQTPRYLVIGTGKKITLECSQTMGHDKMYWYQQDPGMELHLIHYSYGVNSTEKGDLSSESTVSRIRTEHFPLTLESARPSHTSQYLCAISDRRTNTGGLFFGEGSRLTVL.

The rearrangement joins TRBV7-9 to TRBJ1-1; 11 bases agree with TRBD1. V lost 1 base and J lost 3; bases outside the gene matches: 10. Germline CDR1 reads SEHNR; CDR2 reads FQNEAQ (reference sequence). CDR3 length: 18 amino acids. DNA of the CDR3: TGTGCCAGCAGCTTAGTTGGGACAGGGGGAGTTTATTACACTGAAGCTTTCTTT. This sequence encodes CASSLVGTGGVYYTEAFF.

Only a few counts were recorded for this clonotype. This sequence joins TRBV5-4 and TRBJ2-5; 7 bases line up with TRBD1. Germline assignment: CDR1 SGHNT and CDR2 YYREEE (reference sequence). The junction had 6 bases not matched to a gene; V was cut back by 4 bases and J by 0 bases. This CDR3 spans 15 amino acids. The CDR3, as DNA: TGTGCCAGCAGCGTGGGACAGACGTACCAAGAGACCCAGTACTTC. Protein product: CASSVGQTYQETQYF.

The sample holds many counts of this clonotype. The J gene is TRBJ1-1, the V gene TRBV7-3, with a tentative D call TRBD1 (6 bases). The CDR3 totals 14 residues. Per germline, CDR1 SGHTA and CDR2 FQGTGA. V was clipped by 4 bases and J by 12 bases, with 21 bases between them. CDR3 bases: TGTGCCAGCAGCTCCCAACAGGGAGGGGTTGGGACTTTCTTT. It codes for CASSSQQGGVGTFF.

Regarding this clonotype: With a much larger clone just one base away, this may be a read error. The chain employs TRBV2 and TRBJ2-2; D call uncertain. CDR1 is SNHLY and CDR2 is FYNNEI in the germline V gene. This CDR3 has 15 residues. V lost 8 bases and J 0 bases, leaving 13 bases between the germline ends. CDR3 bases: TGTGCCAGCGAAGAGCCAGGCCCGAACACCGGGGAGCTGTTTTTT. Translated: CASEEPGPNTGELFF.

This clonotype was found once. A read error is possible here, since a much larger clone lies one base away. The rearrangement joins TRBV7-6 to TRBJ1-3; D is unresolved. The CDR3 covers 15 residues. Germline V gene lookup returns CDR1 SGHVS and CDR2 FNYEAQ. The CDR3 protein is CARSPEKMSGNTIYF. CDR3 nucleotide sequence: TGTGCCCGCAGCCCGGAGAAGATGTCTGGAAACACCATATATTTT. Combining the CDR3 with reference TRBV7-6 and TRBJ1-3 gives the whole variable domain GAGVSQSPRYKVTKRGQDVALRCDPISGHVSLYWYRQALGQGPEFLTYFNYEAQQDKSGLPNDRFSAERPEGSISTLTIQRTEQRDSAMYRCARSPEKMSGNTIYFGEGSWLTVV.

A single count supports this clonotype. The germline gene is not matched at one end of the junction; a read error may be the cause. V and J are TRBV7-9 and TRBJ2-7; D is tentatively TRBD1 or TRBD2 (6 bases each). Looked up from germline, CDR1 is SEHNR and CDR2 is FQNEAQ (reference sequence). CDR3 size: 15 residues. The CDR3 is CASSLEGGRTGELYF. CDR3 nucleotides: TGTGCCAGCAGCTTAGAGGGGGGTCGGACCGGGGAGCTGTACTTC.

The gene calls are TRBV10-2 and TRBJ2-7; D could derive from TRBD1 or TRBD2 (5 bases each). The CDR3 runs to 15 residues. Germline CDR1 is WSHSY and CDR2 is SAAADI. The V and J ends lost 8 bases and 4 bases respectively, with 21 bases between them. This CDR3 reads CASVTTGTALYEQYF. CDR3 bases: TGCGCCAGCGTTACAACCGGGACCGCGCTGTACGAGCAGTACTTC.

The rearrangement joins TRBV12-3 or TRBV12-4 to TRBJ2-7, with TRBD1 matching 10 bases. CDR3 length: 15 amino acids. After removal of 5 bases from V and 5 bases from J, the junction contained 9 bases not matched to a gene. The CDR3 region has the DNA TGTGCCAGCAGTGGGGACAGGGGATATTCAGACGAGCAGTACTTC. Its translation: CASSGDRGYSDEQYF.

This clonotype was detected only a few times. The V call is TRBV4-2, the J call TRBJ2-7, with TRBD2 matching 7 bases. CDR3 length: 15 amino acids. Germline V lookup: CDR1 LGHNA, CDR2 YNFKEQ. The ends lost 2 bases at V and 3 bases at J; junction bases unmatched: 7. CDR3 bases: TGTGCCAGCAGCCAAATAGCGGGTAGCCACTACGAGCAGTACTTC. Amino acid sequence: CASSQIAGSHYEQYF.

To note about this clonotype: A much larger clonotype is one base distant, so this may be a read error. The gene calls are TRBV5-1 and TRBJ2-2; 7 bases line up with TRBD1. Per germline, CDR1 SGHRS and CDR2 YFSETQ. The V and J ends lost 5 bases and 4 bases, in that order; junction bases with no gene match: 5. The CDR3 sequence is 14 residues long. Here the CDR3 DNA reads TGCGCCAGCAGAACAGGGGTGATCACCGGGGAGCTGTTTTTT. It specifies CASRTGVITGELFF. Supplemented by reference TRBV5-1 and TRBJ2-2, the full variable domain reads KAGVTQTPRYLIKTRGQQVTLSCSPISGHRSVSWYQQTPGQGLQFLFEYFSETQRNKGNFPGRFSGRQFSNSRSEMNVSTLELGDSALYLCASRTGVITGELFFGEGSRLTVL.

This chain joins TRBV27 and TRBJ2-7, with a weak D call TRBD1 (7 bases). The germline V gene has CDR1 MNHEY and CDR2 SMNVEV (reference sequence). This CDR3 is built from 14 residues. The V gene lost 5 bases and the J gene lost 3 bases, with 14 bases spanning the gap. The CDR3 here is CASSQSQGGYEQYF. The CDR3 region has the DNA TGTGCCAGCAGTCAGTCCCAGGGGGGCTACGAGCAGTACTTC.

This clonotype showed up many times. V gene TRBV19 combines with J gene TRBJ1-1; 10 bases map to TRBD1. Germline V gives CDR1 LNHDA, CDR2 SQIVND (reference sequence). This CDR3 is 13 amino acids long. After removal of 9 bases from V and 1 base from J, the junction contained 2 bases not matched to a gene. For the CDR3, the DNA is TGTGCCAGCAGACAGGGGGCGAACACTGAAGCTTTCTTT. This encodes CASRQGANTEAFF.